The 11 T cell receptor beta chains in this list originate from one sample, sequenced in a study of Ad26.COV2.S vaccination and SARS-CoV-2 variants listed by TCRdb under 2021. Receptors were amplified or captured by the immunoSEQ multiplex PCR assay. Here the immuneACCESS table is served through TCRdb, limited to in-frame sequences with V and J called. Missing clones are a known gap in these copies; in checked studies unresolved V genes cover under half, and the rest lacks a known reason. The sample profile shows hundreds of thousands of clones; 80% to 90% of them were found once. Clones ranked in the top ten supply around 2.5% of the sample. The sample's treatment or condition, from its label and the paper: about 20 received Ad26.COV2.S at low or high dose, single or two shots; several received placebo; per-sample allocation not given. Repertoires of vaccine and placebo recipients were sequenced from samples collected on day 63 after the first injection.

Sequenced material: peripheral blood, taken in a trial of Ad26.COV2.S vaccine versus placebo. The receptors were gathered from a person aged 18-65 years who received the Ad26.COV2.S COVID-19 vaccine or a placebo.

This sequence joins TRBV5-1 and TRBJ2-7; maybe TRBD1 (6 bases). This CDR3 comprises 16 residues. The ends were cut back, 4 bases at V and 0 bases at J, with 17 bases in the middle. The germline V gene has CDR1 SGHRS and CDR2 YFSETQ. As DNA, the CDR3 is TGCGCCAGCAGCCCGCAACAGGGCTCTAGCTCCTACGAGCAGTACTTC. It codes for CASSPQQGSSSYEQYF.

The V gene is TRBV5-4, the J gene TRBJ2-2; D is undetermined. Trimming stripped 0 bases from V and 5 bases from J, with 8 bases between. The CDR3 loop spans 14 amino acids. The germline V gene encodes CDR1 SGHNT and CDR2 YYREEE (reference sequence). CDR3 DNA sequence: TGTGCCAGCAGCTTGGGAAGGTCGACCGGGGAGCTGTTTTTT. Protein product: CASSLGRSTGELFF.

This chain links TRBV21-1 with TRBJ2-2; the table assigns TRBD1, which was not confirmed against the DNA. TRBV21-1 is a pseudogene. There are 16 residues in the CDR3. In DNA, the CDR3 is TGTGCCAGCCCAAGCATGGGGCAAAAGAACACCGGGGAGCTGTTTTTT. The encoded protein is CASPSMGQKNTGELFF.

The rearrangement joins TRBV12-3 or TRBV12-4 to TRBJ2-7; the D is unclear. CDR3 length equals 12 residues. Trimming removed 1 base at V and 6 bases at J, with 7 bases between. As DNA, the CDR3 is TGTGCCAGCAGTTTAGGCGGTAGCGAGCAGTACTTC. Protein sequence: CASSLGGSEQYF.

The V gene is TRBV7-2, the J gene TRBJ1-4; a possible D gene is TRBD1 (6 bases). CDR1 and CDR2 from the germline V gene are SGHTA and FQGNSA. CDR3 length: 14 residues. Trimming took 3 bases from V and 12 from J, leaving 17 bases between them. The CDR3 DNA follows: TGTGCCAGCAGCTTCGGGGGCACCGGTGGTGAACTGTTTTTT. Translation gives CASSFGGTGGELFF.

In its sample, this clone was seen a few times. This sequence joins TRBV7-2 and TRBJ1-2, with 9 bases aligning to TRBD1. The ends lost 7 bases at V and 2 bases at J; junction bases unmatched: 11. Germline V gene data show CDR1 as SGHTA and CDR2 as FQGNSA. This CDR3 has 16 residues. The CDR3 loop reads CASTLHGTGLNYGYTF. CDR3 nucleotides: TGTGCCAGCACTTTACATGGGACAGGGTTAAACTATGGCTACACCTTC. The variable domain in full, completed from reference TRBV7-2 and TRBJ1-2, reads GAGVSQSPSNKVTEKGKDVELRCDPISGHTALYWYRQSLGQGLEFLIYFQGNSAPDKSGLPSDRFSAERTGGSVSTLTIQRTQQEDSAVYLCASTLHGTGLNYGYTFGSGTRLTVV.

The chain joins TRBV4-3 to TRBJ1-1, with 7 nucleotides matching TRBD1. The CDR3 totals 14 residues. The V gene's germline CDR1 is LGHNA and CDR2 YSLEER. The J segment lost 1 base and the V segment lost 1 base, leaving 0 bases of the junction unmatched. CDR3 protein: CASSQGQGNTEAFF. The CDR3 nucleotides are TGCGCCAGCAGCCAAGGACAGGGGAACACTGAAGCTTTCTTT.

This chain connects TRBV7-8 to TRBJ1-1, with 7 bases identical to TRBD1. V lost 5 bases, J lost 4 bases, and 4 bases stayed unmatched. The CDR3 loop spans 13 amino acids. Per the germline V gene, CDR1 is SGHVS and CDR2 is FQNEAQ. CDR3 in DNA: TGTGCCAGCAGCCCGACAGGGCGCACTGAAGCTTTCTTT. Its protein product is CASSPTGRTEAFF. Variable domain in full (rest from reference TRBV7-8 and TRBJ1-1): GAGVSQSPRYKVAKRGQDVALRCDPISGHVSLFWYQQALGQGPEFLTYFQNEAQLDKSGLPSDRFFAERPEGSVSTLKIQRTQQEDSAVYLCASSPTGRTEAFFGQGTRLTVV.

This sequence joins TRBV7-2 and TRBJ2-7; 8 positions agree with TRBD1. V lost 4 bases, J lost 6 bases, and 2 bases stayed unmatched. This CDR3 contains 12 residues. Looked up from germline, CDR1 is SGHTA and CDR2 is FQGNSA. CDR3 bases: TGTGCCAGCAGCTCACAGGGGGGCGAGCAGTACGTC. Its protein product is CASSSQGGEQYV.

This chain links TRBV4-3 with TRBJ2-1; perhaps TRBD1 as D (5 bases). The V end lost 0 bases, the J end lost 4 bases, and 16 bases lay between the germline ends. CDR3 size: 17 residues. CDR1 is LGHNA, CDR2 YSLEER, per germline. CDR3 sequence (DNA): TGCGCCAGCAGCCAAGATGGTACGGCGACAGATTACAATGAGCAGTTCTTC. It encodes CASSQDGTATDYNEQFF.

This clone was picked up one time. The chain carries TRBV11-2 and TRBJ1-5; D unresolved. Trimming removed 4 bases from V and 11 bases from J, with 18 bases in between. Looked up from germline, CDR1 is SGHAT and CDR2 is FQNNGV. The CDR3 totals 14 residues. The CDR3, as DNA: TGTGCCAGCAGCTCCCCTAAGGAGGGCGGGTCCCAGCATTTT. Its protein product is CASSSPKEGGSQHF.